The 30 T cell receptor beta chains reported below all come from one sample, sequenced in a study of blood T cell repertoires in COVID-19. The table came from immunoSEQ multiplex PCR; TCRdb's copy has only in-frame clones and leaves some out. The table includes fewer than 200,000 clones, around 87% detected once. Sequenced: peripheral blood. These receptor sequences come from a woman older than 75 with COVID-19, enrolled during active disease.

Of note for this clone: The germline gene is not matched at one end of the junction; a read error may be the cause. The gene calls are TRBV5-4 and TRBJ2-2, with 9 bases that match TRBD1. The V gene's germline CDR1 is SGHNT and CDR2 YYREEE (reference sequence). The CDR3 covers 16 residues. This chain's CDR3 is CAGSLGRDRVSMELFF. The CDR3 region has the DNA TGTGCCGGCAGCTTGGGACGGGACAGGGTTTCCATGGAGCTGTTTTTT.

This chain links TRBV2 with TRBJ2-6, with 7 bases identical to TRBD1. V lost 10 bases and J lost 0; bases outside the gene matches: 9. CDR3 length: 16 amino acids. The germline V gene encodes CDR1 SNHLY and CDR2 FYNNEI. As DNA, the CDR3 is TGTGCCACCGCCTGGGGACAGAGCTCTGGGGCCAACGTCCTGACTTTC. This codes for CATAWGQSSGANVLTF.

This clone was seen a few times. The rearrangement links TRBV19 to TRBJ1-5; 8 bases are a match to TRBD1. The CDR3 is 14 amino acids. Germline V gene sequence: CDR1 LNHDA, CDR2 SQIVND (reference sequence). Germline trimming cut 7 bases from V and 5 bases from J; bases unmatched to any gene: 7. The CDR3 bases are TGTGCCAGTAACGCCGGGACAGGCCATCAGCCCCAGCATTTT. This codes for CASNAGTGHQPQHF.

V is TRBV5-1 and J is TRBJ2-6; no definite D call. The V and J ends lost 1 base and 0 bases respectively, with 5 bases between them. The CDR3 sequence is 15 residues long. The germline V gene has CDR1 SGHRS and CDR2 YFSETQ. In nucleotides, the CDR3 is TGCGCCAGCAGCTTGAGCCTCTCTGGGGCCAACGTCCTGACTTTC. This sequence encodes CASSLSLSGANVLTF.

The CDR3 DNA follows: TGCGCCAGCAAACACAAGCTCGGGACATATAGTTCCTTTGAGGAGCAGTACTTC. This encodes CASKHKLGTYSSFEEQYF. The rearrangement uses TRBV10-1 and TRBJ2-7; possibly TRBD1 for D (6 bases). The CDR3 loop spans 18 amino acids. V lost 7 bases and J 7 bases, leaving 32 bases between the germline ends. Looked up from germline, CDR1 is WNHNN and CDR2 is SYGVQD (reference sequence).

The CDR3 DNA sequence: TGTGCCAGCGGAGCGGGAGGGGCCGGGGAGCTGTTTTTT. Its protein is CASGAGGAGELFF. The chain uses TRBV7-9 and TRBJ2-2; 10 bases align to TRBD2. Germline CDR1 is SEHNR and CDR2 is FQNEAQ (reference sequence). The CDR3 is made up of 13 amino acids. After removal of 8 bases from V and 6 bases from J, the junction contained 3 bases not matched to a gene.

The J gene is TRBJ2-7, the V gene TRBV6-1, with 12 bases identical to TRBD2. The CDR3 has 17 residues. Germline CDR1 reads MNHNS; CDR2 reads SASEGT. The V and J ends lost 3 bases and 7 bases, in that order; junction bases with no gene match: 13. The CDR3 region has the DNA TGTGCCAGCAGTGACGGGCTAGCGGGAGGGCTCGGCAGGGAGCAGTACTTC. Translating it yields CASSDGLAGGLGREQYF.

The chain recombines TRBV9 with TRBJ1-2, with TRBD1 matching 9 bases. The V gene end was trimmed by 4 bases and the J gene end by 5 bases; junction bases not matched to a gene: 3. The CDR3 extends over 13 amino acids. Germline V lookup: CDR1 SGDLS, CDR2 YYNGEE. The CDR3 DNA sequence: TGTGCCAGCAGCCCTGACAGGGGGTATGGCTACACCTTC. Amino acids: CASSPDRGYGYTF.

DNA of the CDR3: TGTGCCAGCAGTTACAGCTCTAGCGGCCAAGAGACCCAGTACTTC. Protein product: CASSYSSSGQETQYF. V is TRBV6-2 or TRBV6-3 and J is TRBJ2-5, with TRBD2 matching 7 bases. The CDR3 is made up of 15 amino acids. V shed 2 bases, J shed 1 base, and the junction held 4 bases outside the gene matches. Germline loops: CDR1 MNHEY, CDR2 SVGEGT.

The chain uses TRBV18 and TRBJ1-2; D is uncertain. V gave up 3 bases and J gave up 2 bases, with 10 bases separating them. The CDR3 consists of 14 residues. Germline assignment: CDR1 KGHSH and CDR2 LQKENI. As DNA, the CDR3 is TGTGCCAGCTCACCCAGTACGGGGAACTATGGCTACACCTTC. It translates to CASSPSTGNYGYTF.

The CDR3 spells CASSSDRGGNQPQHF. Written as DNA, the CDR3 is TGTGCCAGCAGTTCGGACAGGGGTGGTAATCAGCCCCAGCATTTT. This chain connects TRBV6-6 to TRBJ1-5; 9 positions match TRBD1. This CDR3 has 15 residues. Germline V gene sequence: CDR1 MNHNY, CDR2 SVGAGI (reference sequence). The junction had 5 bases not matched to a gene; V was cut back by 4 bases and J by 4 bases.

The V and J genes are TRBV10-3 and TRBJ2-3, with 7 nucleotides matching TRBD2. Germline lookup yields CDR1 ENHRY and CDR2 SYGVKD. The J segment lost 2 bases and the V segment lost 3 bases, leaving 8 bases of the junction unmatched. CDR3 length: 16 residues. In DNA, the CDR3 is TGTGCCATCAGTGAATTGGGCGGGAGCATCACAGATACGCAGTATTTT. Amino acids: CAISELGGSITDTQYF.

This chain links TRBV9 with TRBJ2-1; TRBD1 matches at 10 bases. The CDR3 consists of 14 residues. V gave up 1 base and J gave up 6 bases; unmatched junction bases: 1. CDR1 SGDLS and CDR2 YYNGEE come from the germline V gene. The CDR3 is CASSVRDRGNEQFF. In DNA form, the CDR3 reads TGTGCCAGCAGCGTACGGGACAGGGGCAATGAGCAGTTCTTC. The full variable domain, its missing parts supplied by reference TRBV9 and TRBJ2-1, is DSGVTQTPKHLITATGQRVTLRCSPRSGDLSVYWYQQSLDQGLQFLIQYYNGEERAKGNILERFSAQQFPDLHSELNLSSLELGDSALYFCASSVRDRGNEQFFGPGTRLTVL.

The chain couples TRBV5-1 to TRBJ2-2; 9 nucleotides line up with TRBD1. V lost 4 bases and J lost 3; bases outside the gene matches: 4. This CDR3 region has 15 residues. CDR1 and CDR2 (germline): SGHRS, YFSETQ. The CDR3 loop reads CASSPRTGDTGELFF. DNA of the CDR3: TGCGCCAGCAGCCCTCGGACAGGGGACACCGGGGAGCTGTTTTTT.

V usage is TRBV11-1 and J usage is TRBJ2-6; tentative D call: TRBD1 (6 bases). Trimming took off 5 bases at V and 3 bases at J, with 14 bases between the two ends. The CDR3 runs to 16 residues. Germline V gene lookup returns CDR1 SGHAT and CDR2 FQDESV (reference sequence). CDR3 in DNA: TGTGCCAGCAGCCAAGGGCAGGGGCGTGGGGCCAACGTCCTGACTTTC. Amino acid sequence: CASSQGQGRGANVLTF.

This sequence joins TRBV10-1 and TRBJ1-1; a weak D match, TRBD1 (5 bases). Germline assignment: CDR1 WNHNN and CDR2 SYGVQD (reference sequence). The CDR3 loop spans 13 amino acids. V lost 4 bases, J lost 0 bases, and 6 bases lay in between. This CDR3 is CASSGDLNTEAFF. In DNA form, the CDR3 reads TGCGCCAGCAGTGGGGACTTGAACACTGAAGCTTTCTTT.

The rearrangement joins TRBV29-1 to TRBJ1-1; D call uncertain. CDR3 length: 13 residues. Trimming pared 7 bases from V and 3 bases from J, leaving 15 bases between. Germline CDR1 SQVTM, CDR2 ANQGSEA. The CDR3 sequence: CSGHHEQDTEAFF. The CDR3 nucleotides are TGCAGCGGACACCATGAACAAGACACTGAAGCTTTCTTT.

This clone was seen a handful of times. This chain joins TRBV2 and TRBJ1-5; TRBD1 aligns across 7 bases. V dropped 7 bases and J dropped 9; count of bases not matched to a gene: 9. The CDR3 extends over 13 amino acids. Germline CDR1 and CDR2: SNHLY and FYNNEI. The CDR3: CASKEQGSGPQHF. The CDR3, as DNA: TGTGCCAGCAAGGAACAGGGGAGCGGGCCCCAGCATTTT.

The chain joins TRBV6-4 to TRBJ2-2; a weak D match, TRBD1 (5 bases). V lost 4 bases to trimming and J lost 0 bases, with 12 bases between them. This CDR3 comprises 16 residues. Germline CDR1 MRHNA, CDR2 SNTAGT. The DNA of the CDR3 is TGTGCCAGCAGTGTAAGGGGCGGACCGAACACCGGGGAGCTGTTTTTT. This gives the protein CASSVRGGPNTGELFF.

This clone was counted once. The V call is TRBV29-1, the J call TRBJ2-1, with D unresolved. Between the trimmed V and J ends, which lost 4 bases and 8 bases, there was a span of 12 bases. The CDR3 has 12 amino acids. Germline V gives CDR1 SQVTM, CDR2 ANQGSEA. CDR3 sequence: CSVVLLGYEQFF. CDR3 DNA sequence: TGCAGCGTTGTCCTTTTGGGCTATGAGCAGTTCTTC.

This clone was counted at least ten times. This sequence joins TRBV28 and TRBJ1-5, with no clear D. Trimming removed 3 bases at V and 1 base at J, with 4 bases between. This CDR3 is built from 13 residues. From germline, CDR1 is MDHEN and CDR2 SYDVKM. The CDR3 DNA follows: TGTGCCAGCAGTTTCGGGAGCAATCAGCCCCAGCATTTT. This encodes CASSFGSNQPQHF. Drawing the rest from reference TRBV28 and TRBJ1-5, the complete variable domain is DVKVTQSSRYLVKRTGEKVFLECVQDMDHENMFWYRQDPGLGLRLIYFSYDVKMKEKGDIPEGYSVSREKKERFSLILESASTNQTSMYLCASSFGSNQPQHFGDGTRLSIL.

The chain uses TRBV4-2 and TRBJ1-5; weak D call: TRBD1 (5 bases). The CDR3 is made up of 17 amino acids. CDR1 and CDR2 (germline): LGHNA, YNFKEQ. V was cut by 1 base and J by 7 bases, with 20 bases left in between. CDR3 DNA: TGTGCCAGCAGCCAAGGAATACGGGGGGATAATGACCAGCCCCAGCATTTT. It codes for CASSQGIRGDNDQPQHF.

This rearrangement joins TRBV5-4 to TRBJ2-3; no clear D gene. The CDR3 spans 13 residues. The germline V gene has CDR1 SGHNT and CDR2 YYREEE (reference sequence). V was shortened by 3 bases and J by 14 bases, with 19 bases between the two germline ends. The CDR3 bases are TGTGCCAGCAGCTCACTCAACTCCCCGATGAGGTATTTT. Translation: CASSSLNSPMRYF.

The chain links TRBV6-5 to TRBJ1-6; D remains unclear. From germline, CDR1 is MNHEY and CDR2 SVGAGI. CDR3 length: 13 residues. Trimming removed 2 bases from V and 10 bases from J, with 9 bases in between. CDR3 in amino acids: CASSYTRESPLHF. The CDR3 DNA reads as TGTGCCAGCAGTTACACGAGGGAATCACCCCTCCACTTT.

Details on this clone: In the same sample, other DNA sequences code for this CDR3. The V and J genes are TRBV4-3 and TRBJ2-5, with 8 bases lining up with TRBD2. Germline V CDR1 and CDR2: LGHNA, YSLEER. The V and J ends lost 4 bases and 4 bases, in that order; junction bases with no gene match: 2. CDR3 length equals 13 residues. The DNA for the CDR3 is TGCGCCAGCAGCCCAGGGACTAGAGAGACCCAGTACTTC. Translation: CASSPGTRETQYF.

The rearrangement links TRBV5-4 to TRBJ1-1; 8 bases are shared with TRBD1. The CDR3 spans 12 residues. V lost 4 bases to trimming and J lost 7 bases; unmatched junction nucleotides: 3. Germline V gives CDR1 SGHNT, CDR2 YYREEE (reference sequence). For the CDR3, the DNA is TGTGCCAGCAGCCCTGACAGGGGTGAAGCTTTCTTT. Protein sequence: CASSPDRGEAFF.

The chain combines TRBV18 with TRBJ2-7; D unclear. Germline CDR1 KGHSH, CDR2 LQKENI. The CDR3 consists of 13 residues. Deletions cut 0 bases from V and 7 bases from J, with 10 bases between. CDR3 region: CASSPPNSYEQYF. CDR3 sequence (DNA): TGTGCCAGCTCACCACCGAACTCTTATGAGCAGTACTTC. Filled out from reference TRBV18 and TRBJ2-7, the complete variable domain reads NAGVMQNPRHLVRRRGQEARLRCSPMKGHSHVYWYRQLPEEGLKFMVYLQKENIIDESGMPKERFSAEFPKEGPSILRIQQVVRGDSAAYFCASSPPNSYEQYFGPGTRLTVT.

This clone was recorded only once. This chain uses TRBV9 with TRBJ2-1, with 10 bases fitting TRBD1. With 4 bases clipped from V and 0 bases from J, the junction kept 7 bases outside the gene matches. CDR3 length: 17 residues. CDR1 is SGDLS, CDR2 YYNGEE, per germline. The CDR3 DNA reads TGTGCCAGCAGCCCTGGACAGGGGGGACCCTCCTACAATGAGCAGTTCTTC. It specifies CASSPGQGGPSYNEQFF.

V and J are TRBV28 and TRBJ1-2; the match to TRBD1 covers 7 bases. CDR3 size: 13 residues. V lost 5 bases and J lost 8; bases outside the gene matches: 8. Per germline, CDR1 MDHEN and CDR2 SYDVKM. CDR3: CASSPDRVRGYTF. CDR3 DNA sequence: TGTGCCAGCAGTCCTGACAGGGTACGGGGCTACACCTTC.

V is TRBV6-5 and J is TRBJ2-1; 14 bases match TRBD2. The CDR3 extends over 15 amino acids. The V gene end was trimmed by 9 bases and the J gene end by 6 bases; junction bases not matched to a gene: 7. Per the germline V gene, CDR1 is MNHEY and CDR2 is SVGAGI. The CDR3 reads CASHRGLAGANEQFF. CDR3 sequence (DNA): TGTGCCAGTCACCGGGGACTAGCGGGGGCCAATGAGCAGTTCTTC.